These 29 T cell receptor beta chains share one sample of origin, sequenced in a study of T cell repertoires in cytomegalovirus infection. Antigens for these TCRs are unknown. Using its own MiXCR run on the reads, TCRdb lists one record per CDR3 protein. The profile shows 830,000 or so distinct CDR3 sequences, approximately 32% of them singletons. The source was cultured CD8+ T cells from PBMCs, collected from culture after CMV antigen stimulation. The receptors originated from a human donor in good health (CMV status not recorded). Some clones in this sample may be carry-over from other donors' samples.

The chain uses TRBV20-1 and TRBJ2-1; D may match TRBD1 or TRBD2 (5 bases each). V was trimmed by 0 bases and J by 2 bases, leaving 11 bases between them. The germline CDR1 and CDR2 sequences are DFQATT and SNEGSKA (reference sequence). The length of the CDR3 is 15 residues. The CDR3 spells CSARDRDGTYNEQFF. The DNA for the CDR3 is TGCAGTGCTAGAGATCGGGACGGTACCTACAATGAGCAGTTCTTC.

The chain carries TRBV15 and TRBJ2-1, with TRBD1 matching over 8 bases. The CDR3 loop spans 17 amino acids. Germline CDR1 LNHNV, CDR2 YYDKDF (reference sequence). With 0 bases clipped from V and 7 bases from J, the junction kept 11 bases outside the gene matches. The CDR3 nucleotides are TGTGCCACCAGCAGAGATACCTCCGTGGACAGGGTTAATGAGCAGTTCTTC. Its protein product is CATSRDTSVDRVNEQFF.

The rearrangement links TRBV29-1 to TRBJ2-1; TRBD2 matches at 9 bases. Unmatched junction bases numbered 5, after V lost 1 base and J lost 7 bases. Germline values: CDR1 SQVTM, CDR2 ANQGSEA. The CDR3 extends over 14 amino acids. CDR3 sequence reads: CSVEGLAVYNEQFF. The CDR3 DNA is TGCAGCGTTGAAGGACTAGCGGTTTATAATGAGCAGTTCTTC.

In this sample, this clonotype turned up a few times. The CDR3 DNA is TGTGCCAGCAGCACCAACCCCTACACCGGGGAGCTGTTTTTT. Translated, it gives CASSTNPYTGELFF. The chain couples TRBV7-9 to TRBJ2-2; D remains unclear. The V end lost 5 bases, the J end lost 3 bases, and 10 bases lay between the germline ends. The CDR3 consists of 14 residues. Germline assignment: CDR1 SEHNR and CDR2 FQNEAQ (reference sequence). The full variable domain, completed using reference TRBV7-9 and TRBJ2-2, is DTGVSQNPRHKITKRGQNVTFRCDPISEHNRLYWYRQTLGQGPEFLTYFQNEAQLEKSRLLSDRFSAERPKGSFSTLEIQRTEQGDSAMYLCASSTNPYTGELFFGEGSRLTVL.

The J gene is TRBJ2-1, the V gene TRBV20-1; 7 nucleotides align to TRBD2. The CDR3 sequence is 16 residues long. The J segment lost 4 bases and the V segment lost 1 base, leaving 10 bases of the junction unmatched. Germline assignment: CDR1 DFQATT and CDR2 SNEGSKA (reference sequence). The CDR3 DNA sequence: TGCAGTGCTAGAGCTAGCCCTAGCGGAGTATACAATGAGCAGTTCTTC. It specifies CSARASPSGVYNEQFF.

This rearrangement joins TRBV7-6 to TRBJ2-5; a possible D gene is TRBD2 (7 bases). Trimming removed 3 bases at V and 4 bases at J, with 21 bases between. The CDR3 covers 17 residues. CDR1 SGHVS and CDR2 FNYEAQ come from the germline V gene. This CDR3 reads CASSLEVGGGLRETQYF. CDR3 DNA sequence: TGTGCCAGCAGCTTGGAGGTTGGGGGGGGCCTTCGAGAGACCCAGTACTTC. Combining the CDR3 with reference TRBV7-6 and TRBJ2-5 gives the whole variable domain GAGVSQSPRYKVTKRGQDVALRCDPISGHVSLYWYRQALGQGPEFLTYFNYEAQQDKSGLPNDRFSAERPEGSISTLTIQRTEQRDSAMYRCASSLEVGGGLRETQYFGPGTRLLVL.

V usage is TRBV5-5 and J usage is TRBJ1-2; TRBD1 agrees at 10 bases. Germline assignment: CDR1 SGHKS and CDR2 YYEKEE (reference sequence). The CDR3 extends over 16 amino acids. Germline trimming cut 3 bases from V and 5 bases from J; bases unmatched to any gene: 10. The CDR3 DNA sequence: TGTGCCAGCAGCTCATCCCGGACAGGGGGAGTGTATGGCTACACCTTC. Amino acids: CASSSSRTGGVYGYTF.

This clonotype was seen more than once but under ten times. The chain links TRBV4-3 to TRBJ1-1; no firm D call. Trimming pared 2 bases from V and 2 bases from J, leaving 12 bases between. The germline CDR1 and CDR2 sequences are LGHNA and YSLEER. The CDR3 consists of 15 residues. CDR3 protein: CASSQSRRDNTEAFF. CDR3 nucleotides: TGCGCCAGCAGCCAATCGAGAAGGGATAACACTGAAGCTTTCTTT.

This clonotype was seen only a few times. V gene TRBV6-6 combines with J gene TRBJ2-2, with D perhaps being TRBD1 or TRBD2 (5 bases each). CDR1 is MNHNY, CDR2 SVGAGI, per germline (reference sequence). Between the trimmed V and J ends, which lost 0 bases and 4 bases, there was a span of 12 bases. The CDR3 runs 16 residues. CDR3 DNA: TGTGCCAGCAGTTACTCTGGGGGAATGGGCACCGGGGAGCTGTTTTTT. Its translation: CASSYSGGMGTGELFF.

This clonotype appeared a few times. V usage is TRBV2 and J usage is TRBJ2-1, with 8 bases aligning to TRBD2. Germline V gives CDR1 SNHLY, CDR2 FYNNEI. The CDR3 spans 15 residues. V dropped 1 base and J dropped 7; count of bases not matched to a gene: 6. The CDR3 is CASSEGSGGPNEQFF. DNA of the CDR3: TGTGCCAGCAGTGAAGGATCGGGGGGGCCAAATGAGCAGTTCTTC.

The chain uses TRBV7-4 and TRBJ1-2; 9 nucleotides align to TRBD1. With V trimmed by 3 bases and J by 3 bases, 5 bases remained unmatched. This CDR3 has 15 amino acids. The germline V gene has CDR1 SGHVT and CDR2 SQSDAQ. Here the CDR3 reads CASSFSGTGYYGYTF. CDR3 in DNA: TGTGCCAGCAGCTTCTCCGGGACAGGGTACTATGGCTACACCTTC.

Regarding this clonotype: Given a much more abundant clone one base away, this may be a read error. This sequence joins TRBV7-8 and TRBJ2-1; 8 bases are a match to TRBD2. CDR1 and CDR2 from the germline V gene are SGHVS and FQNEAQ. There are 16 residues in the CDR3. CDR3 in amino acids: CASSLVSGTSYNKQFF. For the CDR3, the DNA is TGTGCCAGCAGCTTAGTTAGCGGGACTTCCTACAATAAGCAGTTCTTC.

This clonotype was counted at least ten times. The rearrangement links TRBV7-2 to TRBJ2-6; TRBD2 matches at 7 bases. Germline-derived CDR1 and CDR2 are SGHTA and FQGNSA. The ends lost 5 bases at V and 4 bases at J; junction bases unmatched: 14. The CDR3 length is 18 residues. The CDR3 sequence is CASSPRGNFLGGANVLTF. The DNA of the CDR3 is TGTGCCAGCAGCCCGCGGGGGAACTTCCTAGGGGGGGCCAACGTCCTGACTTTC.

This clonotype has only a few counts. The V call is TRBV28, the J call TRBJ1-5; no clear D. Trimming shortened V by 10 bases and J by 3 bases, and 19 bases separated the two germline ends. This CDR3 is built from 15 residues. Germline CDR1 reads MDHEN; CDR2 reads SYDVKM. The CDR3 loop reads CANQPGYGYNQPQHF. CDR3 in DNA: TGTGCCAACCAACCCGGGTATGGGTACAATCAGCCCCAGCATTTT.

The chain couples TRBV20-1 to TRBJ2-4; D may be TRBD2 (5 bases). Germline V gene lookup returns CDR1 DFQATT and CDR2 SNEGSKA (reference sequence). V shed 4 bases and J shed 9 bases, with 22 bases lying between them. The CDR3 contains 15 residues. The DNA for the CDR3 is TGCAGTGCTAAAGATCGAGACCAACCCGGAGGCATTCAGTACTTC. Its translation is CSAKDRDQPGGIQYF.

The chain employs TRBV6-2 or TRBV6-3 and TRBJ2-3; 7 nucleotides line up with TRBD1. Germline V gives CDR1 MNHEY, CDR2 SVGEGT. The ends lost 6 bases at V and 3 bases at J; junction bases unmatched: 12. This CDR3 spans 16 amino acids. The CDR3 nucleotides read TGTGCCAGCAGGCAATTGACAGGGATTGGAACAGATACGCAGTATTTT. This codes for CASRQLTGIGTDTQYF.

The chain couples TRBV7-3 to TRBJ1-1, with TRBD1 matching over 7 bases. Trimming at V came to 5 bases and at J to 6 bases, leaving 9 bases not matched to a gene. The germline CDR1 and CDR2 sequences are SGHTA and FQGTGA. The CDR3 sequence is 14 residues long. CDR3: CASSTRQGMPEAFF. The CDR3, as DNA: TGTGCCAGCAGCACCCGACAGGGAATGCCTGAAGCTTTCTTT.

This clonotype was found a few times. J is TRBJ2-1 and V is TRBV27; 10 bases are a match to TRBD2. CDR3 size: 15 residues. Trimming at V came to 2 bases and at J to 8 bases, leaving 6 bases not matched to a gene. In germline, CDR1 is MNHEY, CDR2 SMNVEV (reference sequence). DNA of the CDR3: TGTGCCAGCAGTTTAGGAGCGGGGGGGGTCTATGAGCAGTTCTTC. This codes for CASSLGAGGVYEQFF.

A remark on this clonotype: A read error may explain this, as a much larger clone is one base away. The chain combines TRBV28 with TRBJ2-5; D is tentatively TRBD1 or TRBD2 (5 bases each). V gave up 3 bases and J gave up 1 base, with 9 bases separating them. The CDR3 is 14 residues long. The V gene's germline CDR1 is MDHEN and CDR2 SYDVKM. The CDR3, as DNA: TGTGCCAGCAGTTTTGGGGCGGGCCAAGAGACCCAGTACTTC. It codes for CASSFGAGQETQYF.

The sample holds one count of this clonotype. The V and J genes are TRBV7-4 and TRBJ2-4, with D uncertain. CDR3 length: 14 residues. The germline gives CDR1 SGHVT, CDR2 SQSDAQ. Trimming left V 1 base short and J 3 bases short, with 7 bases between. The chain's CDR3 is CASSLVALKNIQYF. In DNA form, the CDR3 reads TGTGCCAGCAGCTTAGTTGCCCTCAAAAACATTCAGTACTTC.

The chain has TRBV9 and TRBJ2-5; TRBD2 agrees at 8 bases. This CDR3 is 17 amino acids long. Germline V CDR1 and CDR2: SGDLS, YYNGEE. V was pared by 4 bases and J by 5 bases, with 16 bases of the junction left unmatched. CDR3 region: CASSRSGLRGERETQYF. CDR3 nucleotide sequence: TGTGCCAGCAGCCGTAGTGGATTGCGGGGGGAGAGGGAGACCCAGTACTTC.

This chain links TRBV7-2 with TRBJ2-1, with D tentatively TRBD2 (5 bases). Germline CDR1 SGHTA, CDR2 FQGNSA. This CDR3 is built from 14 residues. Trimming pared 2 bases from V and 11 bases from J, leaving 16 bases between. The CDR3 loop is CASSLSGPPGKQFF. Here the CDR3 DNA reads TGTGCCAGCAGCTTAAGCGGACCCCCAGGTAAGCAGTTCTTC.

This clonotype turned up a few times. The chain is built from TRBV28 and TRBJ2-7; 8 nucleotides agree with TRBD2. V shed 5 bases and J 3 bases; nucleotides not matched to a gene: 12. Germline V lookup: CDR1 MDHEN, CDR2 SYDVKM. This CDR3 contains 16 residues. CDR3 protein: CASSPLGGAPIYEQYV. DNA of the CDR3: TGTGCCAGCAGTCCTCTCGGGGGGGCCCCAATCTACGAGCAGTACGTC.

V is TRBV20-1 and J is TRBJ2-5; TRBD2 aligns across 10 bases. The trim removed 6 bases at V and 2 bases at J, leaving 18 bases unmatched. The CDR3 spans 18 residues. Germline CDR1 is DFQATT and CDR2 is SNEGSKA (reference sequence). The CDR3 DNA follows: TGCAGTGCCATGGGCAGGAGCGGGGGGGCGACATGGCAAGAGACCCAGTACTTC. Encoded protein: CSAMGRSGGATWQETQYF.

This chain joins TRBV29-1 and TRBJ2-7, with 8 positions matching TRBD2. Germline-derived CDR1 and CDR2 are SQVTM and ANQGSEA. V shed 2 bases, J shed 0 bases, and the junction held 6 bases outside the gene matches. The CDR3 contains 15 residues. The CDR3 bases are TGCAGCGTTGAAACAAGCGGGGGAGACTCCTACGAGCAGTACTTC. This codes for CSVETSGGDSYEQYF.

This clonotype has only a few counts. The J gene is TRBJ2-1, the V gene TRBV10-3; 9 bases map to TRBD1. This CDR3 region has 17 residues. CDR1 is ENHRY and CDR2 is SYGVKD in the germline V gene. V shed 6 bases and J 4 bases; nucleotides not matched to a gene: 13. The chain's CDR3 is CAIRGADRGGLYNEQFF. The CDR3 DNA reads TGTGCCATCAGGGGGGCGGACAGGGGAGGATTGTACAATGAGCAGTTCTTC.

The table lists this clonotype with a few counts. V is TRBV4-1 and J is TRBJ1-4; D ambiguous. In germline, CDR1 is MGHRA, CDR2 YSYEKL. CDR3 length equals 13 residues. V shed 1 base and J shed 4 bases, with 4 bases lying between them. CDR3 coding DNA: TGCGCCAGCAGCCAAGCGCGTAATGAAAAACTGTTTTTT. Its translation is CASSQARNEKLFF.

The gene calls are TRBV28 and TRBJ2-1; TRBD2 agrees at 9 bases. Germline lookup yields CDR1 MDHEN and CDR2 SYDVKM. The CDR3 length is 15 residues. After removal of 3 bases from V and 10 bases from J, the junction contained 10 bases not matched to a gene. Written as DNA, the CDR3 is TGTGCCAGCAGTTTCCCCCCCGCGGGGGGGCCCGAGCAGTTCTTC. The encoded protein is CASSFPPAGGPEQFF.

The CDR3 sequence is CASSYSSRGNEQFF. Here the CDR3 DNA reads TGTGCCAGCAGTTACTCAAGCAGGGGCAATGAGCAGTTCTTC. The chain employs TRBV6-5 and TRBJ2-1, with D possibly matching TRBD1 (6 bases). CDR3 size: 14 residues. Germline values: CDR1 MNHEY, CDR2 SVGAGI. The V and J ends lost 0 bases and 6 bases respectively, with 9 bases between them.